The source of this TCR beta chain is a study of T-cell memory formation after mild COVID-19. The CDR3 length is 16 residues. Trimming cost V 2 bases and J 2 bases, with 16 bases left between them. Germline V lookup: CDR1 SGHAT, CDR2 FQNNGV. On this clonotype itself: Its cognate antigen is unknown.

Study-level results: The study detected some responding clones in pre-infection memory, suggesting cross-reactive memory joined.

TCRdb reprocessed the 5' RACE reads with MiXCR, giving one entry per CDR3 protein. The sample consists of 200,000 to 300,000 distinct CDR3 sequences, about 16% of them appearing once. The chain joins TRBV11-2 to TRBJ2-7; a possible D gene is TRBD2 (6 bases). The sample was PBMCs or a T cell subset sorted from them (not recorded which). The receptor was isolated from an adult woman who had mild COVID-19 (a few samples of this study predate the infection). Cell type and time point are not known. CDR3 sequence reads: CASSLKIAEPTYEQYF. DNA for the CDR3: TGTGCCAGCAGCTTAAAGATAGCGGAACCTACCTACGAGCAGTACTTC.